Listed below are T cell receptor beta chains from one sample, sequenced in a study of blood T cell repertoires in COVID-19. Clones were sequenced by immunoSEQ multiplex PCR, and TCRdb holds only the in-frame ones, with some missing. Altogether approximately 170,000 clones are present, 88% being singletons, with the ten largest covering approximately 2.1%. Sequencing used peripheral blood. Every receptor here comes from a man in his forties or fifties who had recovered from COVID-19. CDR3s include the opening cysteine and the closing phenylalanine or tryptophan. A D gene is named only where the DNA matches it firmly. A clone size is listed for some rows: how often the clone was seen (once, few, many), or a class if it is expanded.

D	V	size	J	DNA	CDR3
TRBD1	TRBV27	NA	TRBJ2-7	TGTGCCAGCAGTTTAACAGGGGTGAGGTACGAGCAGTACTTC	CASSLTGVRYEQYF
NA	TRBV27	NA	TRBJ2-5	TGTGCCAGCAGGCGGGACAGCTCAACTCAAGAGACCCAGTACTTC	CASRRDSSTQETQYF
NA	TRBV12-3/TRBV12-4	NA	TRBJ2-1	TGTGCCAGCAGTTTAGTCGAGTACAATGAGCAGTTCTTC	CASSLVEYNEQFF
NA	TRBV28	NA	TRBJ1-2	TGTGCCACCGTAGGGGGGGCTCGTGGCTACACCTTC	CATVGGARGYTF
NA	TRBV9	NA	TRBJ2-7	TGTGCCAGCAGCGTAGAATCGTATTCCTACGAGCAGTACTTC	CASSVESYSYEQYF
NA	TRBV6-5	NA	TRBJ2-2	TGTGCCAGCAAGAGGGGACAGAACACCGGGGAGCTGTTTTTT	CASKRGQNTGELFF
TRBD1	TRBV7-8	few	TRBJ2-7	TGTGCCAGCAGCTCCCTGGACAGGGCCAACGAGCAGTACTTC	CASSSLDRANEQYF
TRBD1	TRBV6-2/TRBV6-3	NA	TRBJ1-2	TGTGCCAGCAGTTACTCGACAGGGAAGGATGGCTACACCTTC	CASSYSTGKDGYTF
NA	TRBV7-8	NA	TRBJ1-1	TGTGCCAGCAGCTTAGCGGCCACTGAAGCTTTCTTT	CASSLAATEAFF
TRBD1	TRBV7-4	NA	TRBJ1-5	TGTGCCAGCAGCACTCATGGACAGGGTCCACCTATCAATCAGCCCCAGCATTTT	CASSTHGQGPPINQPQHF
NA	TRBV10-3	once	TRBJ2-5	TGTGCCATCAGTGAGCAGAGGGGGTCCTCGGGGACCCAGTACTTC	CAISEQRGSSGTQYF
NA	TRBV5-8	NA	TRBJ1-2	TGTGCCAGCAGCTTAAGCAGGAACTATGGCTACACCTTC	CASSLSRNYGYTF
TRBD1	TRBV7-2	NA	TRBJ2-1	TGTGCCAGCAGCTTAGGGGGACAGGTGTTCCAGGGTGAGCAGTTCTTC	CASSLGGQVFQGEQFF
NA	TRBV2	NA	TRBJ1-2	TGTGCCAGCAGTGAGCACGGCTTGAGGGGCTACACCTTC	CASSEHGLRGYTF
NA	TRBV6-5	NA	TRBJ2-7	TGTGCCAGCAGTACCACAGGGTTGGGCGAGCAGTACTTC	CASSTTGLGEQYF
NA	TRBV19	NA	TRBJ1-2	TGTGCCAGTAGTATGGATTCTCGGGCTCCACTTTCTCGGGGCTATGGCTACACCTTC	CASSMDSRAPLSRGYGYTF
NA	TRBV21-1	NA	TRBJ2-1	TGTGCCAGCAACGCCGAGGGATTTGAGAATGAGCAGTTCTTC	CASNAEGFENEQFF
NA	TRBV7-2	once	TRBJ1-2	TGTGCCAGCAGCCCACAGACGGAAGTTTATGGCTACACCTTC	CASSPQTEVYGYTF
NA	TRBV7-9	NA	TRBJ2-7	TGTGCCAGCAGCTTAGTCGAGGGCCCCTCCGAGCAGTACTTC	CASSLVEGPSEQYF
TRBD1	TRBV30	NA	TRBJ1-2	TGTGCCTGGAGCGGCGGGACAGGCTATGGCTACACCTTC	CAWSGGTGYGYTF
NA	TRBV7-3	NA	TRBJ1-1	TGTGCCAGCAGCTCCCCAGGGCTGTCAGGCACTGAAGCTTTCTTT	CASSSPGLSGTEAFF
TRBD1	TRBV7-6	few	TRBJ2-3	TGTGCCAGCAGCCCCCGGACAGGCCTGGCCCGGGATACGCAGTATTTT	CASSPRTGLARDTQYF